The clone carrying this TCR beta chain was detected many times. This record comes from a study of T cells in Graves' hyperthyroidism and ophthalmopathy. RNA transcripts provided the source from which TCR beta CDR3 regions were amplified. TCR CDR3 regions were first amplified by RT-PCR with HTBI primers. TCRdb re-called the multiplex PCR reads with MiXCR, one entry per CDR3 protein. The sample comprises some 200,000 distinct CDR3 sequences, approximately 17% of which are singletons, and around 52% rests with the top ten. Looked up from germline, CDR1 is SNHLY and CDR2 is FYNNEI. The CDR3 has 13 amino acids. V lost 7 bases and J lost 5, with 11 bases in between.

The source is a man aged 45-60 years with Graves' hyperthyroidism. This rearrangement joins TRBV2 to TRBJ1-4, with D perhaps TRBD1 (5 bases). Sequencing was carried out using blood. The CDR3 region is CASTGEGNEKLFF. DNA for the CDR3: TGTGCCAGCACGGGAGAGGGGAATGAAAAACTGTTTTTT.